This T cell receptor (beta chain) was sequenced during a study of PD-1 blockade in classical Hodgkin lymphoma. Assay: immunoSEQ multiplex PCR; the TCRdb copy retains only in-frame clones and omits some. Among approximately 44,000 clones listed, approximately 71% were seen once. There was relapse after autologous stem cell transplantation in every patient, and there was variation in brentuximab vedotin exposure. The CDR3 extends over 13 amino acids. V lost 0 bases and J lost 4, with 7 bases in between. The germline V gene encodes CDR1 SGDLS and CDR2 YYNGEE. This receptor was identified in a human donor with classical Hodgkin lymphoma. V usage is TRBV9 and J usage is TRBJ1-2; no definite D call. This sample comprised peripheral blood mononuclear cells (PBMCs), obtained at baseline. The CDR3 DNA follows: TGTGCCAGCAGCGTAGCTGCGTTCTATGGCTACACCTTC. Protein product: CASSVAAFYGYTF.